A selection of T cell receptor beta chains follows, all from one sample in a study of tumor-infiltrating lymphocytes in oesophageal squamous cell carcinoma. From the PCR reads, TCRdb called clonotypes with MiXCR, one entry per CDR3 protein. Among several thousand distinct CDR3 sequences, around 16% were seen once, and the ten largest hold about an eighth. What was sequenced was blood. These receptors originate from a male donor with esophageal squamous cell carcinoma. Each CDR3 is given with its conserved first and last residue. Fields, in order: J gene, CDR3 length, D gene, V gene, clone size, CDR3 protein, CDR3 DNA. D genes are given only for firm matches. Part of the rows lack a size; the others show once, few, many or a class for expanded clones.

TRBJ1-1 | 13 | - | TRBV12-3/TRBV12-4 | many | CASSGISFTEAFF | TGTGCCAGCTCAGGGATAAGTTTCACTGAAGCTTTCTTT
TRBJ2-7 | 13 | - | TRBV6-6 | medium-sized | CASSYSTMDEQYF | TGTGCCAGCAGTTACTCGACTATGGACGAGCAGTACTTC
TRBJ2-5 | 19 | TRBD2 | TRBV24-1 | many | CATSDRTSGGAVLRETQYF | TGTGCCACCAGTGACAGGACTAGCGGGGGGGCCGTTTTGCGAGAGACCCAGTACTTC
TRBJ1-1 | 17 | TRBD1 | TRBV28 | medium-sized | CASEPPRGQGSDTEAFF | TGTGCCAGTGAACCCCCCAGGGGGCAAGGGTCGGACACTGAAGCTTTCTTT
TRBJ1-2 | 12 | - | TRBV19 | few | CASSNSNYGYTF | TGTGCCAGTAGTAATTCCAACTATGGCTACACCTTC
TRBJ2-5 | 15 | TRBD1 | TRBV6-1 | medium-sized | CASSARTGSQETQYF | TGTGCCAGCAGTGCAAGGACAGGCTCCCAAGAGACCCAGTACTTC
TRBJ2-5 | 14 | - | TRBV11-2 | many | CASSLLTNSGEQYF | TGTGCCAGCAGCTTGTTGACTAACTCGGGTGAGCAGTACTTC
TRBJ1-2 | 12 | - | TRBV2 | few | CASSENHYGYTF | TGTGCCAGCAGTGAAAACCACTATGGCTACACCTTC
TRBJ1-2 | 15 | - | TRBV7-9 | medium-sized | CASSSSGLGADGYTF | TGTGCCAGCAGCTCCTCCGGGCTGGGGGCGGATGGCTACACCTTC
TRBJ1-2 | 17 | - | TRBV2 | many | CASSDAGGQGPNYGYTF | TGTGCCAGCAGTGACGCGGGGGGTCAGGGCCCTAACTATGGCTACACCTTC
TRBJ2-7 | 16 | - | TRBV20-1 | - | CSARDDVIQIYGEQYF | TGCAGTGCTAGAGATGATGTTATACAGATTTACGGCGAGCAGTACTTC
TRBJ2-1 | 18 | TRBD1 | TRBV24-1 | medium-sized | CATSDLRGKGASYNEQFF | TGTGCCACCAGTGATTTGAGGGGAAAGGGGGCTTCCTACAATGAGCAGTTCTTC
TRBJ1-4 | 14 | - | TRBV6-1 | many | CASSPGRFNEKLFF | TGTGCCAGCAGTCCGGGACGGTTTAATGAAAAACTGTTTTTT
TRBJ2-1 | 15 | TRBD2 | TRBV11-3 | medium-sized | CASSLDTGWGSGEFF | TGTGCCAGCAGCTTAGATACAGGGTGGGGTAGCGGGGAGTTCTTC
TRBJ2-5 | 15 | - | TRBV5-4 | many | CASSLEVGTRETQYF | TGTGCCAGCAGCTTGGAAGTGGGGACGAGGGAGACCCAGTACTTC
TRBJ2-5 | 16 | TRBD2 | TRBV19 | few | CASSSLAGVAQETQYF | TGTGCCAGTAGTAGCCTAGCGGGGGTTGCCCAAGAGACCCAGTACTTC
TRBJ1-1 | 16 | TRBD1 | TRBV9 | - | CASSVADRGGNTEAFF | TGTGCCAGCAGCGTAGCCGACAGGGGCGGGAACACTGAAGCTTTCTTT
TRBJ2-7 | 13 | - | TRBV5-4 | many | CASSLTGSYEQYF | TGTGCCAGCAGCTTGACAGGGTCTTACGAGCAGTACTTC
TRBJ2-1 | 14 | - | TRBV6-4 | medium-sized | CASSDDGPSNEQFF | TGTGCCAGCAGTGACGACGGGCCTAGCAATGAGCAGTTCTTC
TRBJ2-1 | 14 | TRBD2 | TRBV5-1 | few | CASSLSGLAGDVLF | TGCGCCAGCAGCCTTTCCGGACTAGCGGGGGACGTTCTCTTC
TRBJ2-7 | 14 | TRBD1 | TRBV12-5 | - | CASGYNDRGSPLHF | TGTGCTAGTGGTTACAACGACAGGGGATCACCCCTCCACTTC
TRBJ2-3 | 15 | TRBD2 | TRBV28 | medium-sized | CASSSAIGGADTQYF | TGTGCCAGCAGTTCCGCTATCGGGGGGGCAGATACGCAGTATTTT
TRBJ2-1 | 12 | - | TRBV11-2 | medium-sized | CASSSFRGEQFF | TGTGCCAGCAGTTCTTTCAGGGGCGAGCAGTTCTTC
TRBJ1-6 | 17 | - | TRBV6-6 | medium-sized | CASSYRGSSSYNSPLHF | TGTGCCAGCAGTTACAGGGGGTCTAGCTCCTATAATTCACCCCTCCACTTC
TRBJ2-7 | 16 | TRBD1 | TRBV5-5 | many | CASSQMPGTGGHEQYF | TGTGCCAGCAGCCAAATGCCTGGGACAGGGGGCCACGAGCAGTACTTC
TRBJ2-2 | 13 | TRBD2 | TRBV6-1 | medium-sized | CASRPAGSGELFF | TGTGCCAGCAGGCCAGCGGGGTCCGGGGAGCTGTTTTTT
TRBJ2-5 | 14 | TRBD1 | TRBV5-4 | many | CASRDRGFAETQYF | TGTGCCAGCAGGGACAGGGGATTCGCCGAGACCCAGTACTTC
TRBJ1-2 | 18 | TRBD1 | TRBV6-1 | - | CASSERGQLGDRNYGYTF | TGTGCCAGCAGTGAAAGAGGACAATTGGGGGACAGGAACTATGGCTACACCTTC
TRBJ1-1 | 14 | - | TRBV5-6 | - | CASSLASGHTEAFF | TGTGCCAGCAGCTTGGCTTCAGGGCACACTGAAGCTTTCTTT
TRBJ2-3 | 15 | - | TRBV28 | medium-sized | CASSLGSMGTDTQYF | TGTGCCAGCAGTTTGGGTTCCATGGGCACAGATACGCAGTATTTT
TRBJ1-5 | 14 | TRBD1 | TRBV5-6 | - | CASTRTGADQPQHF | TGTGCCAGCACCAGGACAGGGGCGGATCAGCCCCAGCATTTT
TRBJ2-1 | 13 | - | TRBV24-1 | many | CATSDLKSNEQFF | TGTGCCACCAGTGATTTGAAGAGCAATGAGCAGTTCTTC
TRBJ2-3 | 17 | TRBD2 | TRBV27 | medium-sized | CASRGLAGKSSTDTQYF | TGTGCCAGCAGAGGACTAGCGGGGAAGTCTTCCACAGATACGCAGTATTTT
TRBJ1-1 | 14 | - | TRBV11-2 | many | CASSLDPSSAEAFF | TGTGCCAGCAGCCTGGACCCGAGCTCTGCTGAAGCTTTCTTT
TRBJ2-1 | 14 | TRBD1 | TRBV11-3 | - | CASSLLQGDHEQFF | TGTGCCAGCAGCTTATTACAGGGGGATCATGAGCAGTTCTTC
TRBJ2-2 | 15 | - | TRBV27 | many | CASSFSLGSAGELFF | TGTGCCAGCAGTTTCAGTTTAGGGTCGGCCGGGGAGCTGTTTTTT
TRBJ1-1 | 13 | - | TRBV28 | many | CASSLHWDTEAFF | TGTGCCAGCAGTTTGCATTGGGACACTGAAGCTTTCTTT
TRBJ2-1 | 17 | - | TRBV19 | - | CASSPTSRGAGFWEQFF | TGTGCCAGTAGTCCGACTAGCAGGGGGGCCGGTTTCTGGGAGCAGTTCTTC
TRBJ1-5 | 16 | - | TRBV7-8 | medium-sized | CASSLGTPALGQPQHF | TGTGCCAGCAGCTTAGGGACTCCGGCATTGGGACAGCCCCAGCATTTT
TRBJ2-1 | 14 | TRBD2 | TRBV7-8 | - | CASSLTGTSGEQFF | TGTGCCAGTAGCTTAACCGGGACTAGCGGCGAGCAGTTCTTC
TRBJ2-7 | 13 | TRBD1 | TRBV6-1 | many | CASSRQGRVEQYF | TGTGCCAGCAGCAGACAGGGGCGGGTCGAGCAGTACTTC
TRBJ1-2 | 15 | - | TRBV12-3/TRBV12-4 | medium-sized | CASSLAGGLIYGYTF | TGTGCCAGCAGTTTAGCTGGGGGCCTAATTTATGGCTACACCTTC
TRBJ2-1 | 15 | TRBD1 | TRBV3-1 | - | CASSPRTGGNSPLHF | TGTGCCAGCAGCCCAAGGACAGGCGGAAATTCACCCCTCCACTTC
TRBJ1-5 | 13 | - | TRBV7-3 | many | CASSRLSNQPQHF | TGTGCCAGCAGCCGGCTTAGCAATCAGCCCCAGCATTTT
TRBJ1-1 | 15 | TRBD1 | TRBV5-1 | many | CASNVNTGANTEAFF | TGCGCCAGCAATGTAAATACAGGGGCGAACACTGAAGCTTTCTTT
TRBJ2-7 | 16 | - | TRBV11-1 | many | CASSPQVGDGPYEQYF | TGTGCCAGCAGCCCCCAGGTGGGGGACGGACCCTACGAGCAGTACTTC
TRBJ1-1 | 14 | - | TRBV6-1 | medium-sized | CASSEAGGNTEAFF | TGTGCCAGCAGTGAAGCGGGCGGGAACACTGAAGCTTTCTTT
TRBJ2-7 | 15 | - | TRBV5-5 | few | CASSLEGLGFYEQYF | TGTGCCAGCAGCTTGGAGGGTTTAGGTTTCTACGAGCAGTACTTC
TRBJ2-7 | 14 | - | TRBV11-3 | medium-sized | CASSLEFGLYEQYF | TGTGCCAGCAGCTTAGAGTTTGGCCTCTACGAGCAGTACTTC
TRBJ2-7 | 15 | - | TRBV28 | many | CASGDPGLQTYEQYF | TGTGCCAGCGGAGATCCGGGACTGCAAACCTACGAGCAGTACTTC
TRBJ1-1 | 13 | - | TRBV2 | - | CASSARGATEAFF | TGTGCCAGCAGTGCGCGTGGGGCGACTGAAGCTTTCTTT